This TCR beta chain was observed in a study of shared clonotypes between healthy human individuals. The junction had 4 bases not matched to a gene; V was cut back by 3 bases and J by 12 bases. Germline V CDR1 and CDR2: MNHEY, SMNVEV (reference sequence). The CDR3 is made up of 12 amino acids. CD45RO-negative CD8 cells positively selected for CCR7 made up the naive population, which excluded terminally differentiated effector memory CD45RA+ cells. In the original analysis: ImmunoSEQ output lacked quality scores and full-length reads, limiting matched filtering. Generated by immunoSEQ multiplex PCR, the TCRdb table keeps only in-frame clones and is missing some. V and J calls and clone size are copied from that table; D and trimming were computed from the DNA. The sample yields a few million clones, 85% to 95% seen once.

The rearrangement uses TRBV27 and TRBJ2-2; the match to TRBD2 covers 7 bases. Specimen: naive CD8+ T cells from PBMCs. This clonotype was sampled from a man between 18 and 35 years old in good health. Some clones in this sample may be carry-over from other donors' samples. The DNA of the CDR3 is TGTGCCAGCAGTTTGGGGAGGGAGCAGCTGTTTTTT. Translation: CASSLGREQLFF.